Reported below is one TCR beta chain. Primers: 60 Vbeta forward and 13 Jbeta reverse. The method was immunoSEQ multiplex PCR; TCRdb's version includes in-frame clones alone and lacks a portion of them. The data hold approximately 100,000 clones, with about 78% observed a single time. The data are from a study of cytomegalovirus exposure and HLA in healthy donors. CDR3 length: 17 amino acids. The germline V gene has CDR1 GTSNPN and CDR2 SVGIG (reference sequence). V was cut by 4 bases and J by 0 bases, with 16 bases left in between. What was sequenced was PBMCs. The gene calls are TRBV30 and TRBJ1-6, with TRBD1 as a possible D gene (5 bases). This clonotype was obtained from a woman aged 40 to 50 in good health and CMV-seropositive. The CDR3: CAWTLSGASSYNSPLHF. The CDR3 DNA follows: TGTGCCTGGACCCTCAGCGGGGCGAGCTCCTATAATTCACCCCTCCACTTT. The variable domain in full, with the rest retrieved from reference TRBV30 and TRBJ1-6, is SQTIHQWPATLVQPVGSPLSLECTVEGTSNPNLYWYRQAAGRGLQLLFYSVGIGQISSEVPQNLSASRPQDRQFILSSKKLLLSDSGFYLCAWTLSGASSYNSPLHFGNGTRLTVT.